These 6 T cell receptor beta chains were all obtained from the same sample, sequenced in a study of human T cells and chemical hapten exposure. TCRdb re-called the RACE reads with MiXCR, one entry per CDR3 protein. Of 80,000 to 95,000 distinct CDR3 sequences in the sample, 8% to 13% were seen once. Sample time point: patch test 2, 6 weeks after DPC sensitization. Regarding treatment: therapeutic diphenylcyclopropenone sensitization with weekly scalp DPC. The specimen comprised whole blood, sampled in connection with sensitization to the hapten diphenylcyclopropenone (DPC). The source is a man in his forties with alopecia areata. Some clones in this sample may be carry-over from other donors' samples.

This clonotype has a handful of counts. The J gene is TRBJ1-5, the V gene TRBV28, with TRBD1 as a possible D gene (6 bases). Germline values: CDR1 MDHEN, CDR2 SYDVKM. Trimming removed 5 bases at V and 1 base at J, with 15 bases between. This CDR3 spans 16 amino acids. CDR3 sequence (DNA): TGTGCCAGCAGTCGAGTCGACAGGCTGAGCAATCAGCCCCAGCATTTT. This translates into CASSRVDRLSNQPQHF.

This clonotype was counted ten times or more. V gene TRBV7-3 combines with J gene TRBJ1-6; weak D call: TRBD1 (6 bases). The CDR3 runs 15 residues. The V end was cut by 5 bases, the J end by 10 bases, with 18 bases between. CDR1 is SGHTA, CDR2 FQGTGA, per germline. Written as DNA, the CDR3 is TGTGCCAGCAGCCCCACAGGGTTCGGGAACTCACCCCTCCACTTT. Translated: CASSPTGFGNSPLHF.

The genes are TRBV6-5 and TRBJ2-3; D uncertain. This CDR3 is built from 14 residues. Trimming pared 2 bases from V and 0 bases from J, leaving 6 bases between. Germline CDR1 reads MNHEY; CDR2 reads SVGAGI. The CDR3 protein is CASSYRASTDTQYF. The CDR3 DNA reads TGTGCCAGCAGTTACCGGGCTAGCACAGATACGCAGTATTTT.

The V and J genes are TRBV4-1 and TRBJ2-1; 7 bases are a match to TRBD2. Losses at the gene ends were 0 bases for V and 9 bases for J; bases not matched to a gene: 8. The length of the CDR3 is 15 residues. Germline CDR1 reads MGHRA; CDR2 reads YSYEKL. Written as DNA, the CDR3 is TGCGCCAGCAGCCAAGATGTTACGGGAGGCCGTGAGCAGTTCTTC. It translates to CASSQDVTGGREQFF.

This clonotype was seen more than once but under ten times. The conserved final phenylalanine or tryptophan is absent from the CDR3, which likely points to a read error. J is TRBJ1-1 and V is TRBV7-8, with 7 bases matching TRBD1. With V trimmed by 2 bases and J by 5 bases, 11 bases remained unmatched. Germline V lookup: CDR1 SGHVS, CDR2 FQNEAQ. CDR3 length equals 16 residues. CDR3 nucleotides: TGTGCCAGCAGCTTACAGAACAGGGGAGTAAGGACTGAAGCTTTCCTT. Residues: CASSLQNRGVRTEAFL.

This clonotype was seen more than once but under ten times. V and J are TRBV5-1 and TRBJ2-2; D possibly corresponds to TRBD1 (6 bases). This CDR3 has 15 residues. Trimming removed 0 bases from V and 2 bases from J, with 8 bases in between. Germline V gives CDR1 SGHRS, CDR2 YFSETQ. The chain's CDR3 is CASSLDRANTGELFF. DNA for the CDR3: TGCGCCAGCAGCTTGGACAGGGCTAACACCGGGGAGCTGTTTTTT.